The source of this T cell receptor (beta chain) is a study of T cell repertoires in ileal Crohn's disease. Study overall: About half received postoperative treatment, around ten with thiopurines and 15 to 20 anti-TNF. Findings and limits, study-wide: Every patient over 26.8% clonality showed endoscopic recurrence.

V shed 3 bases and J 1 base; nucleotides not matched to a gene: 8. This CDR3 has 16 amino acids. Per germline, CDR1 KGHSH and CDR2 LQKENI. Each sample's TCRB immunosequencing used five hundred nanograms of biopsy DNA. TCRdb's table, derived via immunoSEQ multiplex PCR, lists solely in-frame clones and lacks some. The sample carries about 12,000 clones, roughly 80% recorded once. As to time point: neoterminal ileum biopsy at postoperative endoscopy, about 6 months after surgery. Regarding this clone: Its specificity is not known.

The TCR sequence derives from an adult with Crohn's disease. The sequenced material came from ileal tissue. The rearrangement joins TRBV18 to TRBJ2-5; TRBD2 agrees at 7 bases. This chain's CDR3 is CASSPPTGGPQETQYF. In DNA, the CDR3 is TGTGCCAGCTCACCGCCGACGGGGGGTCCCCAAGAGACCCAGTACTTC.